The next 20 T cell receptor beta chains were all read from a single sample in a study of shared clonotypes between healthy human individuals. Measured with immunoSEQ multiplex PCR; TCRdb has only the in-frame clones, and not every one. The sample contains some 1,100,000 clones, 75% to 85% of which appear only once. The sequenced sample consisted of memory CD4+ T cells from PBMCs. This sample's subset: CD45RA-negative fraction. Every receptor here comes from a man younger than 35 in good health. Some clones in this sample may be carry-over from other donors' samples.

The CDR3 sequence: CASSWGGLRDNEQFF. CDR3 DNA: TGCGCCAGCAGCTGGGGGGGCCTCCGGGACAATGAGCAGTTCTTC. The gene calls are TRBV5-1 and TRBJ2-1; D perhaps matches TRBD2 (7 bases). Germline assignment: CDR1 SGHRS and CDR2 YFSETQ. The V end lost 3 bases, the J end lost 5 bases, and 15 bases lay between the germline ends. CDR3 length equals 15 residues.

V is TRBV10-3 and J is TRBJ1-5, with 10 nucleotides matching TRBD1. The germline V gene has CDR1 ENHRY and CDR2 SYGVKD. This CDR3 has 13 residues. Trimming cost V 6 bases and J 7 bases; bases outside gene matches: 3. CDR3 loop: CAISGDRGQPQHF. In nucleotides, the CDR3 is TGTGCCATCAGCGGGGACAGGGGCCAGCCCCAGCATTTT.

V gene TRBV28 combines with J gene TRBJ2-1; D remains ambiguous. V dropped 8 bases and J dropped 8 bases, with 10 bases sitting between them. Germline assignment: CDR1 MDHEN and CDR2 SYDVKM. The CDR3 is made up of 11 amino acids. The CDR3 loop is CASALGDEQFF. The CDR3 DNA reads TGTGCCAGCGCTCTTGGCGATGAGCAGTTCTTC. Complete variable domain (other parts from reference TRBV28 and TRBJ2-1): DVKVTQSSRYLVKRTGEKVFLECVQDMDHENMFWYRQDPGLGLRLIYFSYDVKMKEKGDIPEGYSVSREKKERFSLILESASTNQTSMYLCASALGDEQFFGPGTRLTVL.

The gene calls are TRBV19 and TRBJ1-5; D is ambiguous. Looked up from germline, CDR1 is LNHDA and CDR2 is SQIVND (reference sequence). CDR3 size: 14 residues. Trimming took 4 bases from V and 5 from J, leaving 12 bases between them. The CDR3, as DNA: TGTGCCAGTAGTACCCAGGTAGGATATCAGCCCCAGCATTTT. This gives the protein CASSTQVGYQPQHF.

The genes are TRBV7-2 and TRBJ2-3; D uncertain. V lost 2 bases to trimming and J lost 4 bases, with 7 bases between them. The CDR3 runs to 13 residues. Germline V lookup: CDR1 SGHTA, CDR2 FQGNSA. The CDR3 sequence is CASSLIFPDTQYF. CDR3 nucleotides: TGTGCCAGCAGCTTAATCTTTCCAGATACGCAGTATTTT.

This chain joins TRBV6-1 and TRBJ1-2, with no clear D. Trimming pared 6 bases from V and 5 bases from J, leaving 13 bases between. CDR3 length: 13 residues. Germline V gene data show CDR1 as MNHNS and CDR2 as SASEGT. CDR3 nucleotide sequence: TGTGCCAGCAGCCCGGGTTTGGCATATGGCTACACCTTC. It is translated as CASSPGLAYGYTF.

This chain uses TRBV28 with TRBJ2-1; a weak D match, TRBD2 (5 bases). V was pared by 4 bases and J by 9 bases, with 22 bases between. This CDR3 has 16 residues. Per the germline V gene, CDR1 is MDHEN and CDR2 is SYDVKM. Written as DNA, the CDR3 is TGTGCCAGCAGTTCCGATTCGTGGGAGCGGAAAGGTGAGCAGTTCTTC. This encodes CASSSDSWERKGEQFF.

V gene TRBV7-6 combines with J gene TRBJ1-1; perhaps TRBD1 as D (5 bases). V was clipped by 5 bases and J by 0 bases, with 10 bases between them. Germline V gives CDR1 SGHVS, CDR2 FNYEAQ. The CDR3 covers 14 residues. The CDR3 sequence is CASSAQGLNTEAFF. CDR3 sequence (DNA): TGTGCCAGCAGCGCCCAGGGTTTGAACACTGAAGCTTTCTTT.

V is TRBV6-5 and J is TRBJ1-2; 8 nucleotides match TRBD1. V gave up 6 bases and J gave up 8 bases; unmatched junction bases: 14. The CDR3 length is 15 residues. Germline assignment: CDR1 MNHEY and CDR2 SVGAGI. CDR3 sequence: CASRPPPGTGGGYTF. The CDR3 nucleotides are TGTGCCAGCAGACCCCCCCCCGGGACAGGTGGCGGCTACACCTTC.

Only a few counts were recorded for this clone. This chain joins TRBV29-1 and TRBJ1-1; 9 bases line up with TRBD1. Looked up from germline, CDR1 is SQVTM and CDR2 is ANQGSEA. The CDR3 covers 14 residues. V lost 7 bases, J lost 5 bases, and 11 bases stayed unmatched. CDR3 residues: CSGMLQGAWTEAFF. As DNA, the CDR3 is TGCAGCGGGATGCTACAGGGGGCGTGGACTGAAGCTTTCTTT.

With respect to this clone: This CDR3 is also generated by other DNA sequences in the sample. The chain links TRBV20-1 to TRBJ2-1; 7 positions match TRBD2. The germline V gene has CDR1 DFQATT and CDR2 SNEGSKA (reference sequence). The CDR3 runs 11 residues. The V gene end was trimmed by 6 bases and the J gene end by 7 bases; junction bases not matched to a gene: 3. The CDR3 here is CSAGGRNEQFF. CDR3 nucleotide sequence: TGCAGTGCCGGGGGGAGGAATGAGCAGTTCTTC.

Only a few counts were recorded for this clone. The genes are TRBV5-6 and TRBJ1-2; the D is unclear. There are 12 residues in the CDR3. Germline-derived CDR1 and CDR2 are SGHDT and YYEEEE. V was cut by 4 bases and J by 8 bases, with 12 bases left in between. The DNA for the CDR3 is TGTGCCAGCAGCCCCCGGACCAGGGGCTACACCTTC. This codes for CASSPRTRGYTF.

In its sample, this clone was seen once. This chain uses TRBV30 with TRBJ2-2; 7 positions match TRBD1. CDR1 and CDR2 from the germline V gene are GTSNPN and SVGIG (reference sequence). Losses at the gene ends were 2 bases for V and 4 bases for J; bases not matched to a gene: 7. The CDR3 runs 15 residues. The CDR3 loop is CAWSPRGFATGELFF. The DNA of the CDR3 is TGTGCCTGGAGTCCCAGGGGGTTTGCCACCGGGGAGCTGTTTTTT.

This clone has only a few counts. The chain is built from TRBV30 and TRBJ1-5; D possibly corresponds to TRBD1 (6 bases). The V end was cut by 2 bases, the J end by 3 bases, with 11 bases between. CDR1 GTSNPN and CDR2 SVGIG come from the germline V gene (reference sequence). This CDR3 has 14 residues. The CDR3 DNA reads TGTGCCTGGAGTATCGGACAGAACAATCAGCCCCAGCATTTT. As protein: CAWSIGQNNQPQHF.

There are a few counts of this clone. The chain is built from TRBV5-8 and TRBJ2-5; D assignment may be TRBD1 or TRBD2 (5 bases each). Germline V gene lookup returns CDR1 SGHTS and CDR2 YDEGEE. V was trimmed by 4 bases and J by 3 bases, leaving 16 bases between them. The CDR3 runs 15 residues. The CDR3 protein is CASSPLLGVKETQYF. The CDR3 region has the DNA TGTGCCAGCAGCCCCTTGTTGGGGGTAAAAGAGACCCAGTACTTC.

This clone was detected once. This sequence joins TRBV4-1 and TRBJ2-7, with 9 bases that match TRBD1. Trimming cost V 2 bases and J 1 base; bases outside gene matches: 9. Germline CDR1 reads MGHRA; CDR2 reads YSYEKL. This CDR3 contains 17 residues. CDR3 residues: CASSQPNPGTGSYEQYF. Written as DNA, the CDR3 is TGCGCCAGCAGCCAACCAAACCCGGGGACAGGGTCCTACGAGCAGTACTTC.

In DNA, the CDR3 is TGTGCCAGCAGCCTCGGGACCGCTATAAATGAAAAACTGTTTTTT. Its protein is CASSLGTAINEKLFF. The rearrangement joins TRBV5-5 to TRBJ1-4, with a tentative D call TRBD1 (5 bases). The germline V gene encodes CDR1 SGHKS and CDR2 YYEKEE (reference sequence). The CDR3 totals 15 residues. The V and J ends lost 4 bases and 5 bases respectively, with 15 bases between them.

This clone was counted a few times. The chain couples TRBV29-1 to TRBJ2-3; D is unresolved. The germline V gene has CDR1 SQVTM and CDR2 ANQGSEA. V lost 1 base and J lost 1, with 6 bases in between. CDR3 length: 13 amino acids. The CDR3 loop reads CSVEGDGTDTQYF. In DNA, the CDR3 is TGCAGCGTTGAAGGCGACGGCACAGATACGCAGTATTTT.

The chain couples TRBV4-1 to TRBJ2-3, with D uncertain. The CDR3 runs 13 residues. CDR1 is MGHRA and CDR2 is YSYEKL in the germline V gene. The ends were cut back, 4 bases at V and 11 bases at J, with 16 bases in the middle. CDR3 DNA sequence: TGCGCCAGCAGCCCCACCGACATCCTCATGCAGTATTTT. Encoded protein: CASSPTDILMQYF.

V usage is TRBV6-6 and J usage is TRBJ1-2; 8 positions agree with TRBD1. This CDR3 is built from 14 residues. Germline assignment: CDR1 MNHNY and CDR2 SVGAGI (reference sequence). Trimming took 4 bases from V and 8 from J; bases not matched to a gene: 9. The CDR3 protein is CASSWRDRRRGYTF. The CDR3 DNA reads as TGTGCCAGCAGTTGGCGGGACAGGCGTAGGGGCTACACCTTC.